What follows are 17 T cell receptor beta chains derived from one specimen sequenced in a study of cytomegalovirus exposure and HLA in healthy donors. Use of 60 Vbeta and 13 Jbeta primers characterized the PCR. Clones were sequenced by immunoSEQ multiplex PCR, and TCRdb holds only the in-frame ones, with some missing. Here the sample spans 43,000 or so clones, 64% being singletons. Sample: PBMCs. These receptors all come from a human donor in good health.

The chain employs TRBV5-1 and TRBJ1-5; 8 positions agree with TRBD1. CDR3 length equals 14 residues. Trimming removed 0 bases from V and 7 bases from J; junction bases left unmatched: 3. Germline CDR1 reads SGHRS; CDR2 reads YFSETQ. CDR3 in amino acids: CASSLAQGGQPQHF. CDR3 bases: TGCGCCAGCAGCTTGGCACAGGGGGGACAGCCCCAGCATTTT.

This clone came up a few times. V is TRBV30 and J is TRBJ1-4; TRBD1 matches at 7 bases. The ends lost 6 bases at V and 13 bases at J; junction bases unmatched: 14. The CDR3 extends over 13 amino acids. CDR1 and CDR2 (germline): GTSNPN, SVGIG (reference sequence). DNA for the CDR3: TGTGCCTGCAATGGACAGGCCCCAGCGGGACTGTTTTTT. Translated: CACNGQAPAGLFF.

The gene calls are TRBV6-1 and TRBJ2-7; no definite D call. CDR3 length: 14 residues. The germline gives CDR1 MNHNS, CDR2 SASEGT. The V end was cut by 3 bases, the J end by 3 bases, with 12 bases between. The CDR3 is CASSDFFRGYEQYF. In DNA, the CDR3 is TGTGCCAGCAGTGATTTCTTCCGAGGCTACGAGCAGTACTTC.

The chain recombines TRBV7-8 with TRBJ1-5; D not certain. Trimming left V 1 base short and J 13 bases short, with 14 bases between. This CDR3 contains 13 residues. Germline V gene sequence: CDR1 SGHVS, CDR2 FQNEAQ. CDR3: CASSLDLEGLQHF. CDR3 DNA: TGTGCCAGCAGCTTAGATTTGGAGGGTCTGCAGCATTTT.

The J gene is TRBJ1-2, the V gene TRBV28, with D maybe TRBD1 (5 bases). This CDR3 comprises 15 residues. Germline lookup yields CDR1 MDHEN and CDR2 SYDVKM. V lost 3 bases and J lost 5, with 16 bases in between. CDR3 sequence: CASSFRVYRSYGYTF. Written as DNA, the CDR3 is TGTGCCAGCAGTTTCAGGGTTTATAGGTCGTATGGCTACACCTTC.

The V call is TRBV7-3, the J call TRBJ2-2, with TRBD2 matching over 12 bases. Trimming at V came to 5 bases and at J to 6 bases, leaving 7 bases not matched to a gene. The CDR3 covers 16 residues. Per the germline V gene, CDR1 is SGHTA and CDR2 is FQGTGA. This CDR3 reads CASSPSGGAVPGELFF. CDR3 bases: TGTGCCAGCAGCCCTAGCGGGGGGGCCGTTCCCGGGGAGCTGTTTTTT.

CDR3 coding DNA: TGCGCCAGCAGAGTCGGTACAGCCTCTGGAAACACCATATATTTT. It specifies CASRVGTASGNTIYF. The chain links TRBV5-1 to TRBJ1-3; D remains unclear. This CDR3 has 15 amino acids. Germline assignment: CDR1 SGHRS and CDR2 YFSETQ. Trimming pared 5 bases from V and 0 bases from J, leaving 12 bases between.

The chain is built from TRBV7-2 and TRBJ1-1, with TRBD1 matching over 8 bases. Germline V CDR1 and CDR2: SGHTA, FQGNSA. The J segment lost 4 bases and the V segment lost 0 bases, leaving 7 bases of the junction unmatched. The CDR3 totals 16 residues. CDR3 region: CASSLAQGARGTEAFF. The CDR3 nucleotides are TGTGCCAGCAGCTTAGCTCAGGGGGCGCGAGGCACTGAAGCTTTCTTT.

The chain couples TRBV7-6 to TRBJ2-4; 9 bases align to TRBD1. Trimming removed 5 bases from V and 1 base from J; junction bases left unmatched: 3. Germline CDR1 reads SGHVS; CDR2 reads FNYEAQ. CDR3 length equals 15 residues. The CDR3 DNA reads as TGTGCCAGCAGCAGTGGACAGGGGGCCAAAAACATTCAGTACTTC. Protein product: CASSSGQGAKNIQYF.

V gene TRBV5-6 combines with J gene TRBJ1-6, with 11 bases identical to TRBD1. Germline V gives CDR1 SGHDT, CDR2 YYEEEE. CDR3 length: 15 residues. The ends lost 4 bases at V and 5 bases at J; junction bases unmatched: 2. CDR3 bases: TGTGCCAGCAGCCAGGGACAGGGGGATAATTCACCCCTCCACTTT. It translates to CASSQGQGDNSPLHF.

On this clone itself: The missing conserved phenylalanine or tryptophan at the end of this CDR3 makes a read error likely. The rearrangement joins TRBV14 to TRBJ1-1; D is undetermined. The CDR3 covers 14 residues. V was trimmed by 4 bases and J by 3 bases, leaving 12 bases between them. The germline gives CDR1 SGHDN, CDR2 FVKESK. CDR3 protein: CASSPKILDTEAFL. The CDR3 coding sequence is TGTGCCAGCAGCCCGAAAATTTTGGACACTGAAGCTTTCCTT.

This clone was picked up one time. The chain is built from TRBV28 and TRBJ1-5, with 7 bases fitting TRBD1. CDR1 is MDHEN, CDR2 SYDVKM, per germline. The CDR3 covers 17 residues. The trim removed 5 bases at V and 5 bases at J, leaving 15 bases unmatched. The CDR3 here is CASSRPGGQVFDQPQHF. The CDR3 coding sequence is TGTGCCAGCAGTAGGCCAGGGGGGCAGGTTTTCGATCAGCCCCAGCATTTT.

This clone occurred once. The CDR3 sequence is CASSTQGYTNEKLFF. The CDR3 DNA sequence: TGCGCCAGCAGCACTCAGGGGTACACTAATGAAAAACTGTTTTTT. The chain employs TRBV5-1 and TRBJ1-4; a possible D gene is TRBD1 (6 bases). CDR1 SGHRS and CDR2 YFSETQ come from the germline V gene. V was clipped by 4 bases and J by 2 bases, with 12 bases between them. The CDR3 extends over 15 amino acids.

This chain joins TRBV29-1 and TRBJ2-7; tentative D call: TRBD2 (6 bases). V gave up 7 bases and J gave up 0 bases, with 16 bases separating them. The CDR3 extends over 14 amino acids. CDR1 is SQVTM and CDR2 is ANQGSEA in the germline V gene. The CDR3 bases are TGCAGCGCCCAAGGAGGGGTCCTCTCCTACGAGCAGTACTTC. It encodes CSAQGGVLSYEQYF.

V and J are TRBV11-2 and TRBJ2-7, with 8 nucleotides matching TRBD2. The CDR3 extends over 14 amino acids. V lost 1 base, J lost 1 base, and 0 bases stayed unmatched. Looked up from germline, CDR1 is SGHAT and CDR2 is FQNNGV. The CDR3 here is CASSLGGGSYEQYF. As DNA, the CDR3 is TGTGCCAGCAGCTTAGGCGGGGGGTCCTACGAGCAGTACTTC. The variable domain in full, completed from reference TRBV11-2 and TRBJ2-7, reads EAGVAQSPRYKIIEKRQSVAFWCNPISGHATLYWYQQILGQGPKLLIQFQNNGVVDDSQLPKDRFSAERLKGVDSTLKIQPAKLEDSAVYLCASSLGGGSYEQYFGPGTRLTVT.

The rearrangement joins TRBV28 to TRBJ1-2; D gene unclear. CDR1 is MDHEN, CDR2 SYDVKM, per germline. The ends were cut back, 10 bases at V and 6 bases at J, with 18 bases in the middle. This CDR3 is built from 13 residues. DNA for the CDR3: TGTGCCATCCGGGTACCGGGATCAGATGGCTACACCTTC. Translated: CAIRVPGSDGYTF.

For the CDR3, the DNA is TGCGCCAGCAGCTTGGTTACTCCCAATGAGCAGTTCTTC. Its translation: CASSLVTPNEQFF. The chain links TRBV5-1 to TRBJ2-1; no firm D call. Germline CDR1 is SGHRS and CDR2 is YFSETQ. V gave up 0 bases and J gave up 6 bases, with 7 bases separating them. The CDR3 sequence is 13 residues long. Full variable domain (remainder filled in from reference TRBV5-1 and TRBJ2-1): KAGVTQTPRYLIKTRGQQVTLSCSPISGHRSVSWYQQTPGQGLQFLFEYFSETQRNKGNFPGRFSGRQFSNSRSEMNVSTLELGDSALYLCASSLVTPNEQFFGPGTRLTVL.